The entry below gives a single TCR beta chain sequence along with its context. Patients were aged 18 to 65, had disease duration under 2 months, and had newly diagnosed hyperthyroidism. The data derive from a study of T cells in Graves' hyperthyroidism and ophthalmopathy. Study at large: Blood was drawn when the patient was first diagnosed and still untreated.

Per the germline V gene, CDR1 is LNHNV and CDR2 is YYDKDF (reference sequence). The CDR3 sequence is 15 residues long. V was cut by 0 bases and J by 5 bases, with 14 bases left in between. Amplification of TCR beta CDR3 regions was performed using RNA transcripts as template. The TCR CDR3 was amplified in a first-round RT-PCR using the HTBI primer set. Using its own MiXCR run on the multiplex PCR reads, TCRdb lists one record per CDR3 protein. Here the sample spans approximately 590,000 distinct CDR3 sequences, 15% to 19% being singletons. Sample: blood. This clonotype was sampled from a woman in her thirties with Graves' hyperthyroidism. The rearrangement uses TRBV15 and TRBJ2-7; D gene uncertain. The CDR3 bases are TGTGCCACCAGCAGAGATCGCTCCGTGGCCGACGAGCAGTACTTC. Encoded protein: CATSRDRSVADEQYF.